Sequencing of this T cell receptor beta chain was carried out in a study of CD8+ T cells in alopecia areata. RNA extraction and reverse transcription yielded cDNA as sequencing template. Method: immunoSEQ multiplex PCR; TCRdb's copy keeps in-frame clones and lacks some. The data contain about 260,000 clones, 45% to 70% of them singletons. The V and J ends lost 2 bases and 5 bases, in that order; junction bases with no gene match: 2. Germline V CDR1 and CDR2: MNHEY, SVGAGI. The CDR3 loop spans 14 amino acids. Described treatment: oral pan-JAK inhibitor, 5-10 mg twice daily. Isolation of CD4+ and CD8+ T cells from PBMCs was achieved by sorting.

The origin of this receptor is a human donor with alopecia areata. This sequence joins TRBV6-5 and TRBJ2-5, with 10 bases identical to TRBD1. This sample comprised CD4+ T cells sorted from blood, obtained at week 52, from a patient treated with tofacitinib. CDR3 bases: TGTGCCAGCAGTTACGACAGGGGGCGGGAGACCCAGTACTTC. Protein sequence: CASSYDRGRETQYF.